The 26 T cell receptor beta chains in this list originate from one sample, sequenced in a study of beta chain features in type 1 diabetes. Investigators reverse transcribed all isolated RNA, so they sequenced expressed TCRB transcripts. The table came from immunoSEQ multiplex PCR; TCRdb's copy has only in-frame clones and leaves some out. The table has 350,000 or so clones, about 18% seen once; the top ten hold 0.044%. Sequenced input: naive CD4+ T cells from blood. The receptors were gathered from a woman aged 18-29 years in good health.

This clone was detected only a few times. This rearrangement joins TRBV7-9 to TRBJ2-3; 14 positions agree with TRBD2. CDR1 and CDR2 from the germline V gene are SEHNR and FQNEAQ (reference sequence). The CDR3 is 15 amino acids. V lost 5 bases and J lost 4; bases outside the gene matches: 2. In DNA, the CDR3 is TGTGCCAGCAGCAAGGGACTAGCGGGAGCAGATACGCAGTATTTT. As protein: CASSKGLAGADTQYF.

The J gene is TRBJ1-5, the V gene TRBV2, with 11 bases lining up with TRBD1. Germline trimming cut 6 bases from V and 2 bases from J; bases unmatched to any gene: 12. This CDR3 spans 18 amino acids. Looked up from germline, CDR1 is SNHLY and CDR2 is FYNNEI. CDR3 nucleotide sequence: TGTGCCAGCAGCCGAGGGACAGGGGGAGGCTTGGGCAATCAGCCCCAGCATTTT. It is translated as CASSRGTGGGLGNQPQHF.

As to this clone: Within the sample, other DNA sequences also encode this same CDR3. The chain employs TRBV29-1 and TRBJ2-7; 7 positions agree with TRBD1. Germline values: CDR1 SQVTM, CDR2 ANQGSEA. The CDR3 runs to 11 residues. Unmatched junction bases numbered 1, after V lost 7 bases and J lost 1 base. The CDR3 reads CSATGSYEQYF. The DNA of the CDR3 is TGCAGCGCGACAGGGTCCTACGAGCAGTACTTC.

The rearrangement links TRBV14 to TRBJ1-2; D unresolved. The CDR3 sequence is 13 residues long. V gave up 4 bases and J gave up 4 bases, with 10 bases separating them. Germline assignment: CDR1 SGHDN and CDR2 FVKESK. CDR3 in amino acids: CASSPGGLYGYTF. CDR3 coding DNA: TGTGCCAGCAGCCCAGGAGGGCTCTATGGCTACACCTTC.

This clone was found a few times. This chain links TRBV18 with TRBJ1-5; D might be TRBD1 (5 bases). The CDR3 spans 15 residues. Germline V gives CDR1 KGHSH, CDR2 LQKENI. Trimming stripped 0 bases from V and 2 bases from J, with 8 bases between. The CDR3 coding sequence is TGTGCCAGCTCACCACCAGGGGCTGGCAATCAGCCCCAGCATTTT. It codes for CASSPPGAGNQPQHF. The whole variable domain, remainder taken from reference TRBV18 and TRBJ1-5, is NAGVMQNPRHLVRRRGQEARLRCSPMKGHSHVYWYRQLPEEGLKFMVYLQKENIIDESGMPKERFSAEFPKEGPSILRIQQVVRGDSAAYFCASSPPGAGNQPQHFGDGTRLSIL.

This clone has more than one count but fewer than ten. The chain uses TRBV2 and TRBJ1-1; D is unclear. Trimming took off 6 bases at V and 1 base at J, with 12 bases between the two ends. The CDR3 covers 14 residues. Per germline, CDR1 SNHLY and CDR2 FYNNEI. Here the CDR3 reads CASSPTVTNTEAFF. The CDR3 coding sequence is TGTGCCAGCAGCCCTACAGTTACGAACACTGAAGCTTTCTTT.

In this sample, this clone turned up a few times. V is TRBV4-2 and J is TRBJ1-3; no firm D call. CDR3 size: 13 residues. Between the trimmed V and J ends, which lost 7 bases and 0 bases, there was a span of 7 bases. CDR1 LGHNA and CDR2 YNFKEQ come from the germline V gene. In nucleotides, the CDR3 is TGTGCCAGCACCGGGAGCTCTGGAAACACCATATATTTT. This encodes CASTGSSGNTIYF.

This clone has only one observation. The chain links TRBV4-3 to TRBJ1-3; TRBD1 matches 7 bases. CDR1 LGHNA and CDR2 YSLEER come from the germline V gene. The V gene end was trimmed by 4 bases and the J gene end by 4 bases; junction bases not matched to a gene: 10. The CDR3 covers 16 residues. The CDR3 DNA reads TGCGCCAGCAGCCCAGGAGACAGGGCGGGAGGAAACACCATATATTTT. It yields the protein CASSPGDRAGGNTIYF.

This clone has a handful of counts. As DNA, the CDR3 is TGCGCCAGCAGTCATCTGGCGGGGCGAGATACGCAGTATTTT. Its translation is CASSHLAGRDTQYF. The V and J genes are TRBV23-1 and TRBJ2-3; perhaps TRBD2 as D (6 bases). Being an ORF, TRBV23-1 has a function that is uncertain. The CDR3 contains 14 residues. Trimming left V 3 bases short and J 5 bases short, with 12 bases between.

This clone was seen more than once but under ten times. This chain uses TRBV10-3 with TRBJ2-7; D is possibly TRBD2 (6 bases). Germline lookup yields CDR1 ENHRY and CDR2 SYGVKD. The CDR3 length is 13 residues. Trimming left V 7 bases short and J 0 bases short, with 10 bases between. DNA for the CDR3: TGTGCCATCATGCGCGGGACCTCCTACGAGCAGTACTTC. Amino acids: CAIMRGTSYEQYF.

The CDR3 spells CASSLASDTQYF. The CDR3 region has the DNA TGTGCCAGCAGCTTAGCTTCGGATACGCAGTATTTT. V usage is TRBV7-8 and J usage is TRBJ2-3; unclear D gene. The CDR3 is made up of 12 amino acids. The V end was cut by 0 bases, the J end by 6 bases, with 4 bases between. The germline V gene has CDR1 SGHVS and CDR2 FQNEAQ.

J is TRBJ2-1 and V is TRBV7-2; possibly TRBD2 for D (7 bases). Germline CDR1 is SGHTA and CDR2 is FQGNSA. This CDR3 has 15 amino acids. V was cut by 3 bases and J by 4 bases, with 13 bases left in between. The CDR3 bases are TGTGCCAGCAGCTTCCGCGGGGGCCAGTACAATGAGCAGTTCTTC. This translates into CASSFRGGQYNEQFF.

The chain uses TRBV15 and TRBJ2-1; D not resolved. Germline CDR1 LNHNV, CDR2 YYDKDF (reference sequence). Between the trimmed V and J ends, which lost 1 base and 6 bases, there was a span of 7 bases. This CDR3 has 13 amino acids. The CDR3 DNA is TGTGCCACCAGCAGAGTATCCGGCAATGAGCAGTTCTTC. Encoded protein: CATSRVSGNEQFF. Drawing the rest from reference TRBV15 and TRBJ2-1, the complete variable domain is DAMVIQNPRYQVTQFGKPVTLSCSQTLNHNVMYWYQQKSSQAPKLLFHYYDKDFNNEADTPDNFQSRRPNTSFCFLDIRSPGLGDTAMYLCATSRVSGNEQFFGPGTRLTVL.

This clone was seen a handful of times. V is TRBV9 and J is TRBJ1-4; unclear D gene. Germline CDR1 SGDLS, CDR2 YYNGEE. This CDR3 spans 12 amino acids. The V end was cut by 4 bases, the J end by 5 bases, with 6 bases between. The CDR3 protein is CASSNNNEKLFF. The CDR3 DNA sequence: TGTGCCAGCAGCAACAACAATGAAAAACTGTTTTTT.

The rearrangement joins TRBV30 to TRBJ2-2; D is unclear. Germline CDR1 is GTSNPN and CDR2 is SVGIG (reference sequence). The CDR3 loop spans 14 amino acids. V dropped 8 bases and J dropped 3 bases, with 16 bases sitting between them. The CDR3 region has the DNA TGTGCCCATAAACTCACTCTGTACACCGGGGAGCTGTTTTTT. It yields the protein CAHKLTLYTGELFF. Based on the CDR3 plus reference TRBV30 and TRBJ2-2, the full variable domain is SQTIHQWPATLVQPVGSPLSLECTVEGTSNPNLYWYRQAAGRGLQLLFYSVGIGQISSEVPQNLSASRPQDRQFILSSKKLLLSDSGFYLCAHKLTLYTGELFFGEGSRLTVL.

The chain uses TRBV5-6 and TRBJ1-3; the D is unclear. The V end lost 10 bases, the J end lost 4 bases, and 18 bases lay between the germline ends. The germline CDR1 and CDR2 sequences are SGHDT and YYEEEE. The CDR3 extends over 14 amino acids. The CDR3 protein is CAASRTPDGNTIYF. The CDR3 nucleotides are TGTGCCGCAAGTAGGACTCCGGACGGAAACACCATATATTTT.

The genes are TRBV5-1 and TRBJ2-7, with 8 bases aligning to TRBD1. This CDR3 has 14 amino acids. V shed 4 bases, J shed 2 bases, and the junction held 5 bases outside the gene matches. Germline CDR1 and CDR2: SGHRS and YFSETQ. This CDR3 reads CASSTRDRTYEQYF. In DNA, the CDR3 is TGCGCCAGCAGCACCCGGGACAGGACCTACGAGCAGTACTTC.

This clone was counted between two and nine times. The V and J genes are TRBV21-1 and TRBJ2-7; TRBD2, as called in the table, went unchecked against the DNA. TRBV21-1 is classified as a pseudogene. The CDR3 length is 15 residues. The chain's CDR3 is CASSKGGGSSYEQYF. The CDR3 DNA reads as TGTGCCAGCAGCAAAGGCGGGGGTAGCTCCTACGAGCAGTACTTC.

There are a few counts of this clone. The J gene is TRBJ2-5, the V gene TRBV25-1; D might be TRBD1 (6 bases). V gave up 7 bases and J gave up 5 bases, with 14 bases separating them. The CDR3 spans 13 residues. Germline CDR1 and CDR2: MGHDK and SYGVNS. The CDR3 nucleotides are TGTGCCAGCACCAGGGGAACGGGGGAGACCCAGTACTTC. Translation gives CASTRGTGETQYF. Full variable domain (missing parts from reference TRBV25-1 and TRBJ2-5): EADIYQTPRYLVIGTGKKITLECSQTMGHDKMYWYQQDPGMELHLIHYSYGVNSTEKGDLSSESTVSRIRTEHFPLTLESARPSHTSQYLCASTRGTGETQYFGPGTRLLVL.

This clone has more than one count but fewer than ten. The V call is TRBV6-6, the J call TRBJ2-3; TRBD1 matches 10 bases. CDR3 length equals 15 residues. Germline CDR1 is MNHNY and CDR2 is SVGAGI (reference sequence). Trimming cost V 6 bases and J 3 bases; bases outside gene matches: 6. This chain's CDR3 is CASSRQGAGTDTQYF. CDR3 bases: TGTGCCAGCAGCCGACAGGGGGCGGGTACAGATACGCAGTATTTT.

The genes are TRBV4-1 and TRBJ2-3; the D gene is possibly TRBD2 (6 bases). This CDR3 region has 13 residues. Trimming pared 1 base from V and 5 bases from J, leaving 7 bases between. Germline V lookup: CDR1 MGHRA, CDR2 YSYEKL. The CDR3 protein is CASSQAAGDTQYF. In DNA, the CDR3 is TGCGCCAGCAGCCAAGCAGCGGGAGATACGCAGTATTTT.

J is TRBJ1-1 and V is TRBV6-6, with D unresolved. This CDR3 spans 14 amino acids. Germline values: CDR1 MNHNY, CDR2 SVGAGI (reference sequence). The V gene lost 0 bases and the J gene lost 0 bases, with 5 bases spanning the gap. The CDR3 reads CASSYSQMNTEAFF. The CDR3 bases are TGTGCCAGCAGTTACTCACAAATGAACACTGAAGCTTTCTTT.

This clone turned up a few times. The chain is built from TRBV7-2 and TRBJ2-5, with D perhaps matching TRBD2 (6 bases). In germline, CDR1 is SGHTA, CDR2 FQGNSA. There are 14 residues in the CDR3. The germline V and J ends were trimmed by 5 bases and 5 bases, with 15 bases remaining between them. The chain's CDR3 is CASSLRLGPETQYF. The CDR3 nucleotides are TGTGCCAGCAGCCTCCGACTAGGCCCGGAGACCCAGTACTTC.

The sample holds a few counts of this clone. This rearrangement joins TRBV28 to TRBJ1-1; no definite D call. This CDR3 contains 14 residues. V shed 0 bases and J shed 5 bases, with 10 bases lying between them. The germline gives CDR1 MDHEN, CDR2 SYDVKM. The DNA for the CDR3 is TGTGCCAGCAGTTTATGGCCCGGAGGTACTGAAGCTTTCTTT. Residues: CASSLWPGGTEAFF.

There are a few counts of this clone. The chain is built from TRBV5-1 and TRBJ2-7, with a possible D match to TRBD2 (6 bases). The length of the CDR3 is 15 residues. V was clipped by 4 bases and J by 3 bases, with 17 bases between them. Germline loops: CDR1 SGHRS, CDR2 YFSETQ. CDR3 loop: CASSRKNTGDYEQYF. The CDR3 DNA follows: TGCGCCAGCAGCCGGAAAAACACGGGAGACTACGAGCAGTACTTC. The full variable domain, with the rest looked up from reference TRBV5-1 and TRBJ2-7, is KAGVTQTPRYLIKTRGQQVTLSCSPISGHRSVSWYQQTPGQGLQFLFEYFSETQRNKGNFPGRFSGRQFSNSRSEMNVSTLELGDSALYLCASSRKNTGDYEQYFGPGTRLTVT.

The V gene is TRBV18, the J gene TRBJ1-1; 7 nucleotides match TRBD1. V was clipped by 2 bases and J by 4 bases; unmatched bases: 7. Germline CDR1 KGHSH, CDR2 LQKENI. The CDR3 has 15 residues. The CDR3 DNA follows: TGTGCCAGCTCACCAAGACAGGGAACAACCACTGAAGCTTTCTTT. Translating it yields CASSPRQGTTTEAFF.